This TCR beta chain was captured in a study of blood T cells in healthy people across ages. Study context: Per two T cells, about one barcoded beta molecule was captured through template switching.

General observations from the study: Getting older went along with TCR beta diversity per million T cells dropping roughly linearly.

With a J-beta primer mix and a sample-barcoded 5' primer, a second PCR ran about 7 to 12 cycles. Sequencing of every sample gave 3 million or more CDR3-containing paired-end reads. One entry per CDR3 protein, called by TCRdb with MiXCR from the 5' RACE reads. The data show approximately 900,000 distinct CDR3 sequences, almost 30% seen once. As regards this clonotype: The antigen is undetermined.

This sample also appeared in a second study, on T cells of mothers and their children.

Sequencing input: blood. This clonotype originated in a woman between 40 and 50 years old in good health.

CDR3 region: CASSPWRGQGAYYNSPLHF. The CDR3 DNA follows: TGTGCCAGCAGCCCCTGGCGGGGACAGGGGGCATACTATAATTCACCCCTCCACTTT. The chain couples TRBV7-2 to TRBJ1-6; TRBD1 agrees at 12 bases. Germline V gene lookup returns CDR1 SGHTA and CDR2 FQGNSA. V shed 5 bases and J 3 bases; nucleotides not matched to a gene: 11. This CDR3 region has 19 residues. Supplemented by reference TRBV7-2 and TRBJ1-6, the full variable domain reads GAGVSQSPSNKVTEKGKDVELRCDPISGHTALYWYRQSLGQGLEFLIYFQGNSAPDKSGLPSDRFSAERTGGSVSTLTIQRTQQEDSAVYLCASSPWRGQGAYYNSPLHFGNGTRLTVT.